Sequencing of this T cell receptor beta chain was carried out in a study of blood T cells in healthy people across ages. Turning to the study itself: Using template switching, researchers captured about one barcoded beta molecule for each two T cells.

The CDR3 has 13 residues. Trimming left V 0 bases short and J 7 bases short, with 12 bases between. CDR1 DFQATT and CDR2 SNEGSKA come from the germline V gene (reference sequence). In regard to this clonotype: The antigen remains unidentified.

They isolated at least 7 million PBMCs from each sample. Using a J-beta primer mix together with a sample-barcoded 5' primer, a second PCR was run for about 7 to 12 cycles. A single record per CDR3 protein comes from TCRdb applying MiXCR to the 5' RACE reads. The sample has about 1.8 million distinct CDR3 sequences, 49% seen once; the top ten hold approximately 2%. Study-wide results and caveats: While age rose, TCR beta diversity per million T cells dropped in a roughly linear way.

The specimen sequenced was blood. The clonotype originates from a woman in her thirties or forties in good health. The V call is TRBV20-1, the J call TRBJ1-2; D is ambiguous. The CDR3 DNA follows: TGCAGTGCTAGAGATGTGGAAGACGCTGGCTACACCTTC. Its translation: CSARDVEDAGYTF.